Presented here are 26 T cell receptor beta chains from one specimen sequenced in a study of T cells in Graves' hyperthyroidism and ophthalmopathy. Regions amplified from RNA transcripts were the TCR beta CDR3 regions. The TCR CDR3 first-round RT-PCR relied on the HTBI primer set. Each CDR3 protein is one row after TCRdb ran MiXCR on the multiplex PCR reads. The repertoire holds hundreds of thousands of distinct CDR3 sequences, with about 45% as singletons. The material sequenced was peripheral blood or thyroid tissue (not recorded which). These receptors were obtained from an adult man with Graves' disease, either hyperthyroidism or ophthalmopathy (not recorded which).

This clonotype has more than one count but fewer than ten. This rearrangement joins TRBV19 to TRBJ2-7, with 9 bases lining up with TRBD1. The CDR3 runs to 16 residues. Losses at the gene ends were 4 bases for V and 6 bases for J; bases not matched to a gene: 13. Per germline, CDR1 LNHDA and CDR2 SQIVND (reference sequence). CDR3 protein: CASSTHLGTGLSEQYF. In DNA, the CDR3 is TGTGCCAGTAGTACCCACCTAGGGACAGGGCTTTCCGAGCAGTACTTC.

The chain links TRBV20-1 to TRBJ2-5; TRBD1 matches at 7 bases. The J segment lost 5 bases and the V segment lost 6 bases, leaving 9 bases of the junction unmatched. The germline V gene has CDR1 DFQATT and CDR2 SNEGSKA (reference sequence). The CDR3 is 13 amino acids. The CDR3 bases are TGCAGTGCAGAAGAAGGGGGCCGTGAGACCCAGTACTTC. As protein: CSAEEGGRETQYF.

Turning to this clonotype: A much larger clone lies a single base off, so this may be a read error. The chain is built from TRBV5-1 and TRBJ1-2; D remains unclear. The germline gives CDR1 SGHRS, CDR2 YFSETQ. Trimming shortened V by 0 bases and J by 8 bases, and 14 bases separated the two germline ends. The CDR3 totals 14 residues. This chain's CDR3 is CASSLVAVSGGYTF. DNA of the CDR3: TGCGCCAGCAGCTTGGTCGCGGTCTCTGGGGGCTACACCTTC. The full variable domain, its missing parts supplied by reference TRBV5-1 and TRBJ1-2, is KAGVTQTPRYLIKTRGQQVTLSCSPISGHRSVSWYQQTPGQGLQFLFEYFSETQRNKGNFPGRFSGRQFSNSRSEMNVSTLELGDSALYLCASSLVAVSGGYTFGSGTRLTVV.

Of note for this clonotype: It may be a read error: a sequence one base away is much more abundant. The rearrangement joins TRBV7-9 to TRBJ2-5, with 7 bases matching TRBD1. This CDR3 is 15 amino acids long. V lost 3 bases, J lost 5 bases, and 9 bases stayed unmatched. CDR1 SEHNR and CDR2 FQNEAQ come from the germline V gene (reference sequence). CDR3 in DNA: TGTGCCAGCAGCTTTGGAGACAGGGCCGTGGAGACCCAGTACTTC. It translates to CASSFGDRAVETQYF.

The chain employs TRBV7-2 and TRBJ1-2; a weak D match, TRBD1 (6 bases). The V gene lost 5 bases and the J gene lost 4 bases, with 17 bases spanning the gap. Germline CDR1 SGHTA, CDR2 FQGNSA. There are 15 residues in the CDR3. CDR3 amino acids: CASSVDPGGSYGYTF. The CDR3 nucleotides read TGTGCCAGCAGCGTAGACCCGGGGGGCAGCTATGGCTACACCTTC.

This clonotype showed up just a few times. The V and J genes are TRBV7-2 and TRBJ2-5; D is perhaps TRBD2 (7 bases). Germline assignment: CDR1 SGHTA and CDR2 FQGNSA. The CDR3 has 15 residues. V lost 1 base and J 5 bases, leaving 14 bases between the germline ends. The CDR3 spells CASSLGAGRGETQYF. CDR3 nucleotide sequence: TGTGCCAGCAGCTTAGGGGCAGGGAGGGGGGAGACCCAGTACTTC.

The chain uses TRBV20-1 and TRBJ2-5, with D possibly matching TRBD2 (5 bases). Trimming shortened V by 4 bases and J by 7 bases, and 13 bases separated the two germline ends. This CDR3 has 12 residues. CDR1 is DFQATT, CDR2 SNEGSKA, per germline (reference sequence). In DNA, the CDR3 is TGCAGTGCTAACGGCGGGTGGGGGACCCAGTACTTC. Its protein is CSANGGWGTQYF.

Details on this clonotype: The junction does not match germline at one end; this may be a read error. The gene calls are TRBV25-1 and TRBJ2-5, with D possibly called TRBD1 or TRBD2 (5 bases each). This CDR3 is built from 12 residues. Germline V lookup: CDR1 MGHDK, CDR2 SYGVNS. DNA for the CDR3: TGTGCCAGCAGTGAATACAGGGAGACTCAGTACTTC. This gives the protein CASSEYRETQYF.

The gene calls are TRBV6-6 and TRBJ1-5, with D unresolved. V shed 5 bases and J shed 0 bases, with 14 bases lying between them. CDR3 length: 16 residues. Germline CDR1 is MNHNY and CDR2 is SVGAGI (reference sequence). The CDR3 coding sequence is TGTGCCAGCAGTGATGGCGAGGGATATAGCAATCAGCCCCAGCATTTT. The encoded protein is CASSDGEGYSNQPQHF.

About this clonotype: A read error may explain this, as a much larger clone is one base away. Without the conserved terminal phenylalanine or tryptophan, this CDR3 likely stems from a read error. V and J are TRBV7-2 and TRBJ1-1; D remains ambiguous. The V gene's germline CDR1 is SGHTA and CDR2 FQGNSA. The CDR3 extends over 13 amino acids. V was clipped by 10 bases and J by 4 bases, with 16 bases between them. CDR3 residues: CAISEDGVTEAFS. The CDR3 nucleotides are TGTGCCATCAGTGAGGATGGAGTCACTGAAGCTTTCTCT.

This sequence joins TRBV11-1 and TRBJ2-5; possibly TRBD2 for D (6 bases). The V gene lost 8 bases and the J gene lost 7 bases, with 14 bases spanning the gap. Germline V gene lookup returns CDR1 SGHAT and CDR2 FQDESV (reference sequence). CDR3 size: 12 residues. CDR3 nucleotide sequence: TGTGCCAGCCGGGGACTGTCTGGGACCCAGTACTTC. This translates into CASRGLSGTQYF. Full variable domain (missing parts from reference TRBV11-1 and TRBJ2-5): EAEVAQSPRYKITEKSQAVAFWCDPISGHATLYWYRQILGQGPELLVQFQDESVVDDSQLPKDRFSAERLKGVDSTLKIQPAELGDSAMYLCASRGLSGTQYFGPGTRLLVL.

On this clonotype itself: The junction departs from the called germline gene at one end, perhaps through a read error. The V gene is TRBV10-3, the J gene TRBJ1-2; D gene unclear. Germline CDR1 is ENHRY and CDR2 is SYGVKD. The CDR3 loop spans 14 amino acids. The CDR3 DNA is TGTGCCAGCAGTGAAACCGGGAACTTGGGTGGCTACACCTTC. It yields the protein CASSETGNLGGYTF.

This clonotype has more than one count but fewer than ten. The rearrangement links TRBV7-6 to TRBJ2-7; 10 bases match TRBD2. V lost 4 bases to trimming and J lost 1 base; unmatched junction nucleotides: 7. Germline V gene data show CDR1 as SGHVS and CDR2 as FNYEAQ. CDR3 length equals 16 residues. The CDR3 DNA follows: TGTGCCAGCAGCTCCTCCCGGACTAGCGGATCCTACGAGCAGTACTTC. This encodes CASSSSRTSGSYEQYF.

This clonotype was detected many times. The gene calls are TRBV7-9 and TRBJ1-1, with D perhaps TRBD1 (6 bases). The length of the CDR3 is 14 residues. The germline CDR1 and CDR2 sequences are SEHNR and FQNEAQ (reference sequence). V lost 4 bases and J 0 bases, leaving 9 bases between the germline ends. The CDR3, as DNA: TGTGCCAGCAGCTCGGGACACCTGAACACTGAAGCTTTCTTT. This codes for CASSSGHLNTEAFF.

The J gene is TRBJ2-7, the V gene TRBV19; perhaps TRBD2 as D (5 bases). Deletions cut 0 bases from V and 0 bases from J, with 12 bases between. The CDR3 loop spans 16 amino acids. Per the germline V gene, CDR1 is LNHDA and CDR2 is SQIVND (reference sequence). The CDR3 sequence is CASSIDPTGSSYEQYF. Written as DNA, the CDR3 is TGTGCCAGTAGTATAGATCCTACTGGGAGCTCCTACGAGCAGTACTTC. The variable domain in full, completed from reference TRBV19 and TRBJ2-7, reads DGGITQSPKYLFRKEGQNVTLSCEQNLNHDAMYWYRQDPGQGLRLIYYSQIVNDFQKGDIAEGYSVSREKKESFPLTVTSAQKNPTAFYLCASSIDPTGSSYEQYFGPGTRLTVT.

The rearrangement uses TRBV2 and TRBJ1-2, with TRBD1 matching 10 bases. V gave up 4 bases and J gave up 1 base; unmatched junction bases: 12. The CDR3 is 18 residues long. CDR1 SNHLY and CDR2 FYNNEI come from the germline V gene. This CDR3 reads CASSGLWRQGAVNYGYTF. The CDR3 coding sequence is TGTGCCAGCAGTGGACTCTGGCGACAGGGGGCCGTTAACTATGGCTACACCTTC.

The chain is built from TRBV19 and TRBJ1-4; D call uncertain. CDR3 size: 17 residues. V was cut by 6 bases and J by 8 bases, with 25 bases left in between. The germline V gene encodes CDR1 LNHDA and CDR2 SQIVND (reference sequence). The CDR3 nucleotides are TGTGCCAGTAGGATACCGGGCGAACCCTCAGTAGGAGAAAAACTGTTTTTT. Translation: CASRIPGEPSVGEKLFF.

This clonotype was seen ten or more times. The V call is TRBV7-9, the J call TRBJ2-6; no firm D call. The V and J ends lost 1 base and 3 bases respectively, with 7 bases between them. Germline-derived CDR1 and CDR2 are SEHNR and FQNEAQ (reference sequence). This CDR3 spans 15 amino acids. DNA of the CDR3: TGTGCCAGCAGCTTAGGTGCCGGTGGGGCCAACGTCCTGACTTTC. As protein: CASSLGAGGANVLTF.

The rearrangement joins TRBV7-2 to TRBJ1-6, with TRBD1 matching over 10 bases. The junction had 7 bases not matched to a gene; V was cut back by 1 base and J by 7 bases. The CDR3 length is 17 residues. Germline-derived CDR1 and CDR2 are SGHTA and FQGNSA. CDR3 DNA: TGTGCCAGCAGCTTAGGGACAGGGGGTTCGGCGAATTCACCCCTCCACTTT. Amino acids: CASSLGTGGSANSPLHF.

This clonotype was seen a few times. CDR3 sequence (DNA): TGTGCCAGCTCACCAGAGGCGAACACTGAAGCTTTCTTT. As protein: CASSPEANTEAFF. This chain uses TRBV11-1 with TRBJ1-1; D unclear. Trimming stripped 8 bases from V and 1 base from J, with 11 bases between. CDR3 length: 13 amino acids. CDR1 and CDR2 (germline): SGHAT, FQDESV (reference sequence).

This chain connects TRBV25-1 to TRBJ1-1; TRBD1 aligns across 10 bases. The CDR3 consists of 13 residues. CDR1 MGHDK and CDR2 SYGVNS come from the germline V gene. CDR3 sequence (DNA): TGTGCTAAAGTCGACAGGGGGCTCGCTGAAGCTTTCTTT. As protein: CAKVDRGLAEAFF.

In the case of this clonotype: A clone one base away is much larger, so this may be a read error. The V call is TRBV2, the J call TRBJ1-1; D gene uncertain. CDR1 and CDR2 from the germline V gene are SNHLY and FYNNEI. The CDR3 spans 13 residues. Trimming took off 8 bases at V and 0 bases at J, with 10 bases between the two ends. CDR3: CASDRNMNTEAFF. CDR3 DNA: TGTGCCAGCGATCGGAACATGAACACTGAAGCTTTCTTT.

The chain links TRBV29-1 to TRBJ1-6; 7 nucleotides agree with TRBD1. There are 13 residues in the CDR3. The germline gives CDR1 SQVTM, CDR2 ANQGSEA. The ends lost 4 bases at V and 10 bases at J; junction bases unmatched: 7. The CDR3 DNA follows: TGCAGCGTTGCCCAGGGGGTGATCTCACCCCTCCACTTT. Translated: CSVAQGVISPLHF.

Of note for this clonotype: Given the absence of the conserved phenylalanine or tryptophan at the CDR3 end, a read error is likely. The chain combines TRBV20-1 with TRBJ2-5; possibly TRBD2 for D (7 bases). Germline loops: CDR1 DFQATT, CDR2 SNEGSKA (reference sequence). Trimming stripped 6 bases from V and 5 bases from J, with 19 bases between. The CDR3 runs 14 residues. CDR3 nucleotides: TGCAGTGCCATAGAGGGGGGGCGAGGGGAGACCCAGTACCTC. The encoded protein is CSAIEGGRGETQYL.

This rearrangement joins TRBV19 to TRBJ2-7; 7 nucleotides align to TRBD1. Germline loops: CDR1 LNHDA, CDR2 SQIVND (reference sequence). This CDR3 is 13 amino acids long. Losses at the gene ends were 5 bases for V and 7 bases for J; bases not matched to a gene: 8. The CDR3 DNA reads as TGTGCCAGTAGTTTGACAGGGTACGGGGAGCAGTACTTC. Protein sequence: CASSLTGYGEQYF.

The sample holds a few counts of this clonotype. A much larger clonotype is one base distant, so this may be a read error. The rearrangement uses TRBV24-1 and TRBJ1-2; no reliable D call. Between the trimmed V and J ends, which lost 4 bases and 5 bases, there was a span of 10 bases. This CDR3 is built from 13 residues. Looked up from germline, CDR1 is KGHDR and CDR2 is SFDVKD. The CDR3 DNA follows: TGTGCCACCAGTGACCCGGACGGATATGGCTACACCTTC. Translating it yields CATSDPDGYGYTF.